The 15 T cell receptor beta chains below all came from one sample that was sequenced in a study of CD8 T cells in ankylosing spondylitis (dated by TCRdb to 2016 to 2017). General conclusions and limits of the study: Blood from ankylosing spondylitis patients appeared to be characterized by a TCR beta motif composed of under ten highly homologous amino acid variants.

The receptor library was made with 5' RACE. Sequencing was carried out with an Illumina HiSeq 2500. Starting from the raw public reads, TCRdb applied fastp trimming at Q25, assembled clones with MiXCR and retained in-frame beta chains. Records with the same CDR3 protein are collapsed into one entry carrying the most frequent genes and DNA. This sample lists 450,000 to 550,000 distinct CDR3 sequences; under 5.5% were detected once. The ten largest clonotypes hold approximately 4% of the sample. Antigens of these TCRs are unknown. The sample taken for sequencing was blood, either unsorted or a sorted T cell fraction (not recorded which). The receptor set was obtained from a male donor with ankylosing spondylitis.

The chain has TRBV5-1 and TRBJ2-3; D is perhaps TRBD1 or TRBD2 (5 bases each). Germline-derived CDR1 and CDR2 are SGHRS and YFSETQ. V lost 3 bases to trimming and J lost 3 bases, with 20 bases between them. CDR3 size: 17 residues. The CDR3 DNA follows: TGCGCCAGCAGCTCAACACCGGGGCCAAGGTCTACAGATACGCAGTATTTT. Its protein product is CASSSTPGPRSTDTQYF.

The V and J genes are TRBV20-1 and TRBJ2-3; TRBD1 aligns across 8 bases. The CDR3 spans 12 residues. After removal of 7 bases from V and 2 bases from J, the junction contained 2 bases not matched to a gene. Germline V gene lookup returns CDR1 DFQATT and CDR2 SNEGSKA (reference sequence). CDR3: CSGTGFTDTQYF. CDR3 DNA sequence: TGCAGTGGGACAGGGTTCACAGATACGCAGTATTTT.

This clonotype showed up many times. V is TRBV20-1 and J is TRBJ2-7, with 10 bases identical to TRBD1. This CDR3 region has 16 residues. The germline CDR1 and CDR2 sequences are DFQATT and SNEGSKA (reference sequence). V dropped 1 base and J dropped 0; count of bases not matched to a gene: 6. The CDR3 DNA reads TGCAGTGCTAGAGTCTCCGGGACAGGGGCCTCCTACGAGCAGTACTTC. As protein: CSARVSGTGASYEQYF.

This clonotype was counted ten times or more. The chain employs TRBV11-2 and TRBJ2-5; D remains unclear. Deletions cut 5 bases from V and 8 bases from J, with 15 bases between. Germline loops: CDR1 SGHAT, CDR2 FQNNGV. This CDR3 is 13 amino acids long. CDR3 region: CASSRRFIETQYF. CDR3 coding DNA: TGTGCCAGCAGCCGAAGGTTTATCGAAACCCAGTACTTC.

This clonotype was picked up many times. The chain joins TRBV5-1 to TRBJ1-1, with D uncertain. The CDR3 loop spans 13 amino acids. Germline CDR1 reads SGHRS; CDR2 reads YFSETQ. The V end was cut by 3 bases, the J end by 4 bases, with 10 bases between. CDR3 DNA sequence: TGCGCCAGCAGCTACCTGGGAATCACTGAAGCTTTCTTT. Protein sequence: CASSYLGITEAFF.

This clonotype has a count of ten or more. The gene calls are TRBV20-1 and TRBJ2-1; tentative D call: TRBD1 (5 bases). Trimming cost V 4 bases and J 3 bases, with 16 bases left between them. The CDR3 length is 15 residues. CDR1 and CDR2 (germline): DFQATT, SNEGSKA (reference sequence). CDR3 amino acids: CSAKFAGQRYNEQFF. CDR3 sequence (DNA): TGCAGTGCTAAGTTCGCAGGGCAGCGCTACAATGAGCAGTTCTTC.

There are many counts of this clonotype. This rearrangement joins TRBV20-1 to TRBJ2-4, with 10 bases fitting TRBD2. V lost 7 bases and J lost 11; bases outside the gene matches: 5. The CDR3 runs to 11 residues. Germline V gene data show CDR1 as DFQATT and CDR2 as SNEGSKA (reference sequence). The CDR3 sequence: CSGPLAGVQYF. The DNA of the CDR3 is TGCAGTGGCCCTCTAGCGGGGGTTCAGTACTTC.

This clonotype has at least ten counts. The chain carries TRBV4-3 and TRBJ2-3; D not resolved. Between the trimmed V and J ends, which lost 0 bases and 1 base, there was a span of 8 bases. Looked up from germline, CDR1 is LGHNA and CDR2 is YSLEER. This CDR3 is 15 amino acids long. The CDR3 DNA follows: TGCGCCAGCAGCCAAGACCCAGGTCGCACAGATACGCAGTATTTT. Amino acids: CASSQDPGRTDTQYF.

There are many counts of this clonotype. The chain has TRBV3-1 and TRBJ1-5; D gene uncertain. Trimming pared 1 base from V and 5 bases from J, leaving 9 bases between. The CDR3 is 14 residues long. Per the germline V gene, CDR1 is LGHDT and CDR2 is YNNKEL (reference sequence). CDR3 sequence (DNA): TGTGCCAGCAGCCAAGGAGGGTATTATCAGCCCCAGCATTTT. Its translation: CASSQGGYYQPQHF.

This clonotype came up many times. The chain employs TRBV20-1 and TRBJ2-4; perhaps TRBD1 as D (7 bases). Per the germline V gene, CDR1 is DFQATT and CDR2 is SNEGSKA (reference sequence). The CDR3 length is 14 residues. V shed 0 bases and J shed 6 bases, with 12 bases lying between them. Here the CDR3 DNA reads TGCAGTGCTAGAGATCAGGGGGGCGGAAACATTCAGTACTTC. This gives the protein CSARDQGGGNIQYF.

This clonotype was found many times. The V call is TRBV27, the J call TRBJ2-7; TRBD2 agrees at 7 bases. V lost 6 bases and J lost 3; bases outside the gene matches: 11. The germline CDR1 and CDR2 sequences are MNHEY and SMNVEV (reference sequence). CDR3 length: 15 amino acids. In DNA, the CDR3 is TGTGCCAGCAGGACCGAAGCGGGGTCCCGCTACGAGCAGTACTTC. It encodes CASRTEAGSRYEQYF.

This clonotype was counted at least ten times. The chain employs TRBV4-3 and TRBJ1-3; possible D gene TRBD1, 6 bases. Looked up from germline, CDR1 is LGHNA and CDR2 is YSLEER. V lost 4 bases, J lost 3 bases, and 13 bases lay in between. The CDR3 is made up of 15 amino acids. The CDR3 nucleotides read TGCGCCAGCAGCCGCCAACCCAGGGGTGGAAACACCATATATTTT. Protein: CASSRQPRGGNTIYF.

This chain links TRBV5-1 with TRBJ2-1, with D maybe TRBD2 (6 bases). CDR3 length: 15 residues. Germline lookup yields CDR1 SGHRS and CDR2 YFSETQ. The V end was cut by 0 bases, the J end by 5 bases, with 12 bases between. This chain's CDR3 is CASSLVGLANNEQFF. The CDR3 nucleotides read TGCGCCAGCAGCTTGGTGGGTCTAGCGAACAATGAGCAGTTCTTC.

This clonotype was detected ten times or more. The rearrangement uses TRBV4-2 and TRBJ2-6, with D possibly being TRBD2 (6 bases). Trimming shortened V by 1 base and J by 4 bases, and 11 bases separated the two germline ends. The CDR3 contains 16 residues. Germline V gene sequence: CDR1 LGHNA, CDR2 YNFKEQ. The CDR3 is CASSQGAGHGANVLTF. The CDR3 DNA follows: TGTGCCAGCAGCCAAGGTGCGGGGCACGGGGCCAACGTCCTGACTTTC.

This clonotype was detected a few times. This rearrangement joins TRBV6-2 or TRBV6-3 to TRBJ2-7; D is possibly TRBD2 (5 bases). The CDR3 runs to 17 residues. Germline CDR1 MNHEY, CDR2 SVGEGT. The V and J ends lost 0 bases and 2 bases respectively, with 17 bases between them. CDR3 nucleotide sequence: TGTGCCAGCAGTTACTCGATCACGGGTAGCGACCCCTACGAGCAGTACTTC. Translation gives CASSYSITGSDPYEQYF.